These 6 T cell receptor beta chains originate from one sample sequenced in a study of blood T cells in healthy people across ages. Through a sample-barcoded 5' primer and a J-beta primer mix, a second PCR was run for roughly 6 to 12 cycles. TCRdb ran MiXCR on the 5' RACE reads and lists one entry per CDR3 protein. The sample has 500,000 to 600,000 distinct CDR3 sequences, about 26% seen once. Sequencing used blood. Receptor source: a woman aged 70-85 years in good health.

This clonotype was detected a few times. The gene calls are TRBV18 and TRBJ2-5; no clear D gene. Germline V CDR1 and CDR2: KGHSH, LQKENI. The CDR3 runs 14 residues. Trimming removed 3 bases from V and 1 base from J, with 9 bases in between. The CDR3, as DNA: TGTGCCAGCTCACCGCTCGAGGCCCAAGAGACCCAGTACTTC. Protein sequence: CASSPLEAQETQYF.

V and J are TRBV7-2 and TRBJ2-3; D not resolved. Germline lookup yields CDR1 SGHTA and CDR2 FQGNSA. This CDR3 is 14 amino acids long. The ends were cut back, 1 base at V and 4 bases at J, with 9 bases in the middle. The CDR3 DNA sequence: TGTGCCAGCAGCTTAGTTTCTAGTTCAGATACGCAGTATTTT. This gives the protein CASSLVSSSDTQYF.

This clonotype showed up just a few times. V gene TRBV5-1 combines with J gene TRBJ1-4, with 8 bases fitting TRBD1. Per germline, CDR1 SGHRS and CDR2 YFSETQ. The V segment lost 4 bases and the J segment 7 bases; nucleotides outside the gene matches: 12. There are 16 residues in the CDR3. Here the CDR3 reads CASSLGGTGAAEKLFF. CDR3 in DNA: TGCGCCAGCAGCCTAGGTGGGACAGGCGCCGCTGAAAAACTGTTTTTT.

There are a few counts of this clonotype. The V gene is TRBV11-3, the J gene TRBJ2-5; 8 nucleotides align to TRBD1. V lost 2 bases and J lost 13; bases outside the gene matches: 18. Germline V gene lookup returns CDR1 SGHNT and CDR2 YENEEA. The CDR3 sequence is 16 residues long. For the CDR3, the DNA is TGTGCCAGCAGCTTACTATCCGGGACAGGTGTAGAAGAGCGGTACTTC. It is translated as CASSLLSGTGVEERYF.

This clonotype has more than one count but fewer than ten. The CDR3 sequence is CASSQEAGGRTDTQYF. The CDR3 DNA sequence: TGTGCCAGCAGCCAAGAAGCGGGGGGAAGGACAGATACGCAGTATTTT. V usage is TRBV4-2 and J usage is TRBJ2-3; 9 nucleotides align to TRBD2. The CDR3 extends over 16 amino acids. V lost 0 bases to trimming and J lost 3 bases; unmatched junction nucleotides: 4. Germline values: CDR1 LGHNA, CDR2 YNFKEQ.

The chain employs TRBV7-9 and TRBJ2-3; D not certain. This CDR3 is built from 12 residues. Germline CDR1 reads SEHNR; CDR2 reads FQNEAQ (reference sequence). With 0 bases removed from V and 7 bases from J, the gap between germline ends came to 5 bases. The CDR3: CASSLAANTQYF. The CDR3 DNA reads TGTGCCAGCAGCTTAGCTGCAAATACGCAGTATTTT.